This T cell receptor (delta chain) was observed in a study of Vδ1+ human thymocytes. Findings of the study overall: Thymic TRG and TRD repertoires appeared highly polyclonal, with Gaussian CDR3 length distributions. Despite high sort purity, 20% to 25% of thymic T cell receptor delta sequences were Vdelta2.

As regards this clone: Its specificity is not known.

This CDR3 contains 17 residues. The ends lost 8 bases at V and 0 bases at J; junction bases unmatched: 15. The germline V gene encodes CDR1 TSWWSYY and CDR2 QGS. Sequences come from RNA converted to cDNA by reverse transcription. The CDR3 regions were amplified by multiplex PCR from V-gene primers to a constant-region primer. TCRdb ran CATT on the multiplex PCR reads. The sample holds 45,000 to 75,000 delta-chain clones, about 14% seen once. The chain carries TRDV1 and TRDJ1; 7 nucleotides line up with TRDD3. Sequenced: Vdelta1+ gamma-delta thymocytes from the thymus. Subset described: FACS-sorted CD3+ TCRalphabeta- TCRVdelta1+ TCRVdelta2- thymocytes. This sequence originates from a girl under three years old who had congenital heart surgery. The CDR3 loop is CALLSGRGDLNTDKLIF. Here the CDR3 DNA reads TGTGCTCTTCTTTCCGGACGGGGGGATTTAAACACCGATAAACTCATCTTT.